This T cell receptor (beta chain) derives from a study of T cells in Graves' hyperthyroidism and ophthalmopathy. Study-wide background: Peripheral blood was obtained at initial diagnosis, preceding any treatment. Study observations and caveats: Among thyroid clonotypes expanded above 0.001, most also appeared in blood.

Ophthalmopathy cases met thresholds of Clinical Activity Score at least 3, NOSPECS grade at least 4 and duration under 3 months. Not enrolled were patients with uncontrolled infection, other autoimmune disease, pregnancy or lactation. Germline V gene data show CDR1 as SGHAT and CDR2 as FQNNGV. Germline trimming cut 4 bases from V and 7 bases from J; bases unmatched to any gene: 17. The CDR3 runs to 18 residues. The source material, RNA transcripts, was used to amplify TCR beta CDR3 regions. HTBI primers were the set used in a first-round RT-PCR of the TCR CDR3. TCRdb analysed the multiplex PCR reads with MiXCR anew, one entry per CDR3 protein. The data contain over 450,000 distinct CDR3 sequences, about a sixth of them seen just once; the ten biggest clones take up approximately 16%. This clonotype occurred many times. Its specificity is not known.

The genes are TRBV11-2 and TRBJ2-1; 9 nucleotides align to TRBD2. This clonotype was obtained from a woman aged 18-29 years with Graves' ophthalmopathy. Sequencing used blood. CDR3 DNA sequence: TGTGCCAGCAGCTACCCTTTGAGAAGCGGACTAGCGTCGAATGAGCAGTTCTTC. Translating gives CASSYPLRSGLASNEQFF.